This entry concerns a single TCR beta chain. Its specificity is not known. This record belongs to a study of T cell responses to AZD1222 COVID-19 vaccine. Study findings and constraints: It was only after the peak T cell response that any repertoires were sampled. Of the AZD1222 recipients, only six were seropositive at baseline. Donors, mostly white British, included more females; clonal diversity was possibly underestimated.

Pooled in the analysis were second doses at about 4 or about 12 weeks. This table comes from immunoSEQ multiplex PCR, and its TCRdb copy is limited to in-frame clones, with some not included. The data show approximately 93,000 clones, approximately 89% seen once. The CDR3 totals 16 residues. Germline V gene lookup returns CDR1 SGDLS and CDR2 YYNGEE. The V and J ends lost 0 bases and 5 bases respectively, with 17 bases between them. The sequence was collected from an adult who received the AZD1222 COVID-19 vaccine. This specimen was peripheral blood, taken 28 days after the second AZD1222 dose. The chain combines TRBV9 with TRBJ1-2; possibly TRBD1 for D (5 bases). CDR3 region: CASSVDRGARHYGYTF. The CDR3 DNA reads TGTGCCAGCAGCGTAGATCGGGGCGCCAGGCATTATGGCTACACCTTC. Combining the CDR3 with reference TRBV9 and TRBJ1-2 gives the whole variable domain DSGVTQTPKHLITATGQRVTLRCSPRSGDLSVYWYQQSLDQGLQFLIQYYNGEERAKGNILERFSAQQFPDLHSELNLSSLELGDSALYFCASSVDRGARHYGYTFGSGTRLTVV.